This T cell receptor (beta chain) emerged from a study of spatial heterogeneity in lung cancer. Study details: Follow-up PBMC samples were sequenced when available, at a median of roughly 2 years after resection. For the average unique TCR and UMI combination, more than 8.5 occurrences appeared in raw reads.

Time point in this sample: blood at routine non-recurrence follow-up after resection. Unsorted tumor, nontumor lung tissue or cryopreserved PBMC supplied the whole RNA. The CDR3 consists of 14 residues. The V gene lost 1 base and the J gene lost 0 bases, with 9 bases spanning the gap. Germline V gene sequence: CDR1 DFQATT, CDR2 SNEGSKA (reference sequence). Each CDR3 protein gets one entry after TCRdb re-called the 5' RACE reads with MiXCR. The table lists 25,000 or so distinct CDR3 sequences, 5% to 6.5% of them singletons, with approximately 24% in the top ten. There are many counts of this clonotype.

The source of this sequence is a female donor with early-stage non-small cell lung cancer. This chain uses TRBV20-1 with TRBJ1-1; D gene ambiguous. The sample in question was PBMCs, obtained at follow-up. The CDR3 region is CSARVRQMNTEAFF. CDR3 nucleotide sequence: TGCAGTGCTAGAGTCAGGCAGATGAACACTGAAGCTTTCTTT.